This is a list of T cell receptor beta chains from one sample in a study of shared clonotypes between healthy human individuals. The table came from immunoSEQ multiplex PCR; TCRdb's copy has only in-frame clones and leaves some out. This table holds over a million clones, about three quarters found once. The sample was memory CD4+ T cells sorted from blood. Every receptor here comes from a man between 18 and 29 years old in good health. The CDR3 runs from the conserved cysteine through the conserved F or W. A D gene is named only where the DNA matches it firmly. Rows give clone size only sometimes, using once, few, many, or a class for an expanded clone.

D | size | J | V | CDR3 | DNA
. | . | TRBJ2-7 | TRBV11-2 | CASSSDPGYSYEQYF | TGTGCCAGCAGCAGTGATCCGGGATACTCCTACGAGCAGTACTTC
. | . | TRBJ2-7 | TRBV6-6 | CASSGDSGQYF | TGTGCCAGCAGCGGGGACTCCGGGCAGTACTTC
TRBD1 | . | TRBJ2-7 | TRBV2 | CASVPGQAYEQYF | TGTGCCAGCGTACCGGGACAGGCCTACGAGCAGTACTTC
. | . | TRBJ2-3 | TRBV30 | CAWSHSGTQYF | TGTGCCTGGAGCCACTCTGGGACGCAGTATTTT
TRBD1 | . | TRBJ1-5 | TRBV4-1 | CASSQKSGGSNQPQHF | TGCGCCAGCAGCCAGAAGTCAGGGGGCAGCAATCAGCCCCAGCATTTT
. | . | TRBJ2-2 | TRBV7-2 | CASSLAAGNTGELFF | TGTGCCAGCAGCTTAGCGGCGGGGAACACCGGGGAGCTGTTTTTT
. | once | TRBJ1-5 | TRBV2 | CASSEALRGWGQPQHF | TGTGCCAGCAGTGAAGCGCTTCGGGGCTGGGGACAGCCCCAGCATTTT
TRBD1 | . | TRBJ1-5 | TRBV2 | CASSVEGTGGQPQHF | TGTGCCAGCAGTGTCGAAGGGACAGGGGGTCAGCCCCAGCATTTT
. | . | TRBJ1-1 | TRBV29-1 | CSVEVRRQENTEAFF | TGCAGCGTTGAAGTAAGGAGACAAGAGAACACTGAAGCTTTCTTT
TRBD1 | . | TRBJ1-1 | TRBV9 | CASSVDRDTEAFF | TGTGCCAGCAGCGTCGACAGGGACACTGAAGCTTTCTTT
. | . | TRBJ2-7 | TRBV30 | CAWSVGISYEQYF | TGTGCCTGGAGTGTAGGCATCTCCTACGAGCAGTACTTC
TRBD2 | . | TRBJ2-1 | TRBV6-1 | CASRGTSGRAGEQFF | TGTGCCAGCAGGGGGACTAGCGGGAGGGCCGGTGAGCAGTTCTTC
TRBD1 | . | TRBJ2-7 | TRBV6-6 | CASSIGQGRSYEQYF | TGTGCCAGCAGTATTGGACAGGGACGCTCCTACGAGCAGTACTTC
TRBD1 | . | TRBJ1-5 | TRBV2 | CASSGEGANQPQHF | TGTGCCAGCAGTGGGGAGGGGGCTAATCAGCCCCAGCATTTT
TRBD1 | . | TRBJ2-7 | TRBV6-5 | CASRETGENEQYF | TGTGCCAGCAGAGAAACAGGGGAAAACGAGCAGTACTTC
. | . | TRBJ2-2 | TRBV7-9 | CASTRSGPTGELFF | TGTGCCAGCACTCGGAGCGGGCCTACCGGGGAGCTGTTTTTT
. | few | TRBJ2-1 | TRBV21-1 | CASSKTEVPKQFF | TGTGCCAGCAGCAAAACGGAGGTACCCAAGCAGTTCTTC
TRBD2 | . | TRBJ2-1 | TRBV7-2 | CASSLVGGLAGVGEQFF | TGTGCCAGCAGCTTAGTAGGGGGACTAGCGGGAGTGGGTGAGCAGTTCTTC
. | . | TRBJ2-3 | TRBV5-6 | CPPRSLGDATKDKADTQYF | TGTCCTCCCCGATCGCTTGGGGATGCGACAAAGGATAAGGCAGATACGCAGTATTTT
. | . | TRBJ2-5 | TRBV27 | CASSKRGEETQYF | TGTGCCAGCAGTAAGAGGGGAGAGGAGACCCAGTACTTC